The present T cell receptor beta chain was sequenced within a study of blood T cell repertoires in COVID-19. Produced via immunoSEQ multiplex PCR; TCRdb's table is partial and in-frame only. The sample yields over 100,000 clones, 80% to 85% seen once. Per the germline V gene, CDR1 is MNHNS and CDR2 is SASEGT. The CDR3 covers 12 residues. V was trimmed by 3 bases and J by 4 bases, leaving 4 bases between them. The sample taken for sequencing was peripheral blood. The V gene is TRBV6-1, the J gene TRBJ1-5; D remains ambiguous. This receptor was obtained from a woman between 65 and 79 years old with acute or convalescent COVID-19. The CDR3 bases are TGTGCCAGCAGTGAGTCAAATCAGCCCCAGCATTTT. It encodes CASSESNQPQHF.